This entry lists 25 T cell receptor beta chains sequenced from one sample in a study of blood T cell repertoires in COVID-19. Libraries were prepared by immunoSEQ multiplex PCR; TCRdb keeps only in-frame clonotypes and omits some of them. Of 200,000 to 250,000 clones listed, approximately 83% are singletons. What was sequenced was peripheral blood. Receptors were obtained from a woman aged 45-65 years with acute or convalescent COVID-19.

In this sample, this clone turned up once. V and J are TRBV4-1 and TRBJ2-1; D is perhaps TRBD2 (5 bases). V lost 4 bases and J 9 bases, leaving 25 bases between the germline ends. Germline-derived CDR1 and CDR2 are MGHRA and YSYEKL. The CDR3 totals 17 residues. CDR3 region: CASSPLLNREGTGEQFF. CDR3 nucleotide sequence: TGCGCCAGCAGCCCCCTTCTGAATCGAGAGGGTACTGGTGAGCAGTTCTTC.

CDR3 protein: CASSRRENDGPRIGYTF. The CDR3 coding sequence is TGTGCCAGCAGCAGGAGGGAGAATGACGGACCCCGAATTGGCTACACCTTC. The rearrangement links TRBV21-1 to TRBJ1-2. TRBV21-1 is noted as a pseudogene. CDR3 length: 17 amino acids.

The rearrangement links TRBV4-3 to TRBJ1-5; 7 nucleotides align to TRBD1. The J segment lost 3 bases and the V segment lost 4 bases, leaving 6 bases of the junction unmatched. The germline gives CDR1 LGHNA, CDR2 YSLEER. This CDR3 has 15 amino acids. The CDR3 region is CASSRRQGPNQPQHF. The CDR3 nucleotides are TGCGCCAGCAGCCGCCGACAGGGCCCCAATCAGCCCCAGCATTTT.

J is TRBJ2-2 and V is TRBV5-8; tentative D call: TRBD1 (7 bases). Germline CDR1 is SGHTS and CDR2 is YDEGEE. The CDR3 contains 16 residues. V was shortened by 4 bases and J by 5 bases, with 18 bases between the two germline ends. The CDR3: CASSTRAGGQTGELFF. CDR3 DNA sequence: TGTGCCAGCAGCACGCGAGCAGGGGGGCAAACCGGGGAGCTGTTTTTT.

CDR3 DNA sequence: TGTGCCAGCAGCGTAGTGGCTTACACAGATACGCAGTATTTT. It specifies CASSVVAYTDTQYF. The rearrangement joins TRBV9 to TRBJ2-3; unclear D gene. The CDR3 has 14 amino acids. Per germline, CDR1 SGDLS and CDR2 YYNGEE. V shed 0 bases and J shed 2 bases, with 7 bases lying between them. Looking up the rest from reference TRBV9 and TRBJ2-3 gives the full variable domain: DSGVTQTPKHLITATGQRVTLRCSPRSGDLSVYWYQQSLDQGLQFLIQYYNGEERAKGNILERFSAQQFPDLHSELNLSSLELGDSALYFCASSVVAYTDTQYFGPGTRLTVL.

The CDR3 nucleotides read TGTGCCAGCAGCCATCAGCGGGGCACCGGGGAGCTGTTTTTT. It yields the protein CASSHQRGTGELFF. The chain has TRBV4-2 and TRBJ2-2; TRBD2 agrees at 7 bases. This CDR3 has 14 residues. From germline, CDR1 is LGHNA and CDR2 YNFKEQ. V was clipped by 3 bases and J by 4 bases; unmatched bases: 2.

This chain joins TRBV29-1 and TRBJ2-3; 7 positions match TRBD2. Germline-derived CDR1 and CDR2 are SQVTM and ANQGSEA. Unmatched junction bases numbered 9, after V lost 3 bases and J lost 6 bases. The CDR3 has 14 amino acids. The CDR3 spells CSVESAGVGDTQYF. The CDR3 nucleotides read TGCAGCGTTGAGTCCGCGGGGGTAGGCGATACGCAGTATTTT.

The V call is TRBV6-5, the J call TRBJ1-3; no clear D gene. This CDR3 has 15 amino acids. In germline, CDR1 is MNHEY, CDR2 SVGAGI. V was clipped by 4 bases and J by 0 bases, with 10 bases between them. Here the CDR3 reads CASSSPVLSGNTIYF. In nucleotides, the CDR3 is TGTGCCAGCAGTTCCCCGGTCCTCTCTGGAAACACCATATATTTT.

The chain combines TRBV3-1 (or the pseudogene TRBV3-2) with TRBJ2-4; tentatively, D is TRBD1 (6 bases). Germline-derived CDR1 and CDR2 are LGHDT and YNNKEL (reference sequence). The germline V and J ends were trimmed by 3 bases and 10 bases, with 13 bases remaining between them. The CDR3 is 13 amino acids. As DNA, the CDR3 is TGTGCCAGCAGCCACGCCTCCGGACAGATTCAGTACTTC. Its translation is CASSHASGQIQYF.

CDR3 protein: CASNDRGGTNQPQHF. DNA for the CDR3: TGTGCCAGTAATGATCGCGGGGGTACTAATCAGCCCCAGCATTTT. The V gene is TRBV5-3, the J gene TRBJ1-5, with TRBD1 as a possible D gene (5 bases). TRBV5-3 is marked as an open reading frame, function uncertain. V shed 8 bases and J shed 4 bases, with 19 bases lying between them. This CDR3 region has 15 residues.

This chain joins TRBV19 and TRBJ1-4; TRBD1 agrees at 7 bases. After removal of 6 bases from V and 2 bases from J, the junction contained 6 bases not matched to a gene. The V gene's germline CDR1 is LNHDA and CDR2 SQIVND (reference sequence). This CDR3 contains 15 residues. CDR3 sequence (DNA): TGTGCCAGTAGACATGGGACAGTCACTAATGAAAAACTGTTTTTT. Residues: CASRHGTVTNEKLFF.

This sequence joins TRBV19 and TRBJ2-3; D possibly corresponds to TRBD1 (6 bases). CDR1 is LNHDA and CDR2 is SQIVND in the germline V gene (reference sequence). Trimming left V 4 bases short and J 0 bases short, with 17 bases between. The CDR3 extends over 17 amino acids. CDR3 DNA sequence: TGTGCCAGTAGTACCCGAGGGGGAGCTTCTAGCACAGATACGCAGTATTTT. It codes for CASSTRGGASSTDTQYF.

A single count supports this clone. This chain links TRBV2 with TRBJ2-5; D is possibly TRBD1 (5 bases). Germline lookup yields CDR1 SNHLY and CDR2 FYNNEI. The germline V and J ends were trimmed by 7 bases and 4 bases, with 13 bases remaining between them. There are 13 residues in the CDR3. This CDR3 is CASTGSRGETQYF. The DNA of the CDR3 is TGTGCCAGCACAGGGTCTAGAGGAGAGACCCAGTACTTC.

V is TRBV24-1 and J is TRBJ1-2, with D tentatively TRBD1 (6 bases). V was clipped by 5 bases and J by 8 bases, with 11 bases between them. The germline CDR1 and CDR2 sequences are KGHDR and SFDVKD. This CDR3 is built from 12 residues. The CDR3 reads CATSGNRDGYTF. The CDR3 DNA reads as TGTGCCACCAGTGGAAACAGGGACGGCTACACCTTC.

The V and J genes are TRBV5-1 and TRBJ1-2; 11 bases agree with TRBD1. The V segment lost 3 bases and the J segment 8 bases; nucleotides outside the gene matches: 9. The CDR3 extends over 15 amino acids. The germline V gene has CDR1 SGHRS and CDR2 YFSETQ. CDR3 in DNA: TGCGCCAGCAGCTCGCCGGACAGGGGGCCGGGCGGCTACACCTTC. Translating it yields CASSSPDRGPGGYTF.

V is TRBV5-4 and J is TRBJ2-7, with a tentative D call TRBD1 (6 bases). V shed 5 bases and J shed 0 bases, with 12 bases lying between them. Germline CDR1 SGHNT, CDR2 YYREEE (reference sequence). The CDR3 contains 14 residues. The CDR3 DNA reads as TGTGCCAGCAGGCCGAGGGACAACTCCTACGAGCAGTACTTC. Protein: CASRPRDNSYEQYF.

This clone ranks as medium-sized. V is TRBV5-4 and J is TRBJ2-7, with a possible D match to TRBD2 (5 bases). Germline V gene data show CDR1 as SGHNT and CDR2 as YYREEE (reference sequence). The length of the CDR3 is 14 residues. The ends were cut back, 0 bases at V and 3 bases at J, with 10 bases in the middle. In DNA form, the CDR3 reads TGTGCCAGCAGCTTGGAGGCCCGGGACTACGAGCAGTACTTC. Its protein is CASSLEARDYEQYF.

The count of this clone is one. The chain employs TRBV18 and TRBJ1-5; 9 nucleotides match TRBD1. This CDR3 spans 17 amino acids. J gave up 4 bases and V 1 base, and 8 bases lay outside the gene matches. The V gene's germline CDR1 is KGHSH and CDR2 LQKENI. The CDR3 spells CASSPRLLGQGNQPQHF. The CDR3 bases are TGTGCCAGCTCACCACGATTGTTAGGACAGGGGAATCAGCCCCAGCATTTT.

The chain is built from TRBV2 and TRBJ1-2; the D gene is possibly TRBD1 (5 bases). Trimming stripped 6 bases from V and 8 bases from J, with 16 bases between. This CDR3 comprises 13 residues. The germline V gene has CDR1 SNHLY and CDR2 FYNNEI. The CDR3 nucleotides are TGTGCCAGCAGCGTTCAGGGCGCGGAGGGCTACACCTTC. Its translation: CASSVQGAEGYTF.

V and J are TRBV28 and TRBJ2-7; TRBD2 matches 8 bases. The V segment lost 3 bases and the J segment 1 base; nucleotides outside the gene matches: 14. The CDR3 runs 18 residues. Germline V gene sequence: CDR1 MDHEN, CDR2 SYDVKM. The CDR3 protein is CASSFPLRLARPSYEQYF. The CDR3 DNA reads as TGTGCCAGCAGTTTTCCCCTCCGACTAGCGAGACCGTCCTACGAGCAGTACTTC.

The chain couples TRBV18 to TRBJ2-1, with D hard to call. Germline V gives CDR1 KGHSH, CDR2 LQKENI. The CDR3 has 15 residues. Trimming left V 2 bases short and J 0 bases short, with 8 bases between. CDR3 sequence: CASSPLWSSYNEQFF. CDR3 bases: TGTGCCAGCTCACCATTGTGGAGCTCCTACAATGAGCAGTTCTTC.

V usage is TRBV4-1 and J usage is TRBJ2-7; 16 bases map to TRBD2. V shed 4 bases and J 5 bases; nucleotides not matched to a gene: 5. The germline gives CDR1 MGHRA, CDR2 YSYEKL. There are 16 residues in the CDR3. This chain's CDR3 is CASSLGLAGGLDEQYF. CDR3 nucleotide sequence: TGCGCCAGCAGCCTGGGACTAGCGGGGGGGCTTGACGAGCAGTACTTC.

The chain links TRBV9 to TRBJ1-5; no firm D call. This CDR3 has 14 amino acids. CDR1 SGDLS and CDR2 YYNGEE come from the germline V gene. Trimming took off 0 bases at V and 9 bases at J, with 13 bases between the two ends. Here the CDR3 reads CASSVGEGSTPQHF. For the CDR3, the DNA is TGTGCCAGCAGCGTAGGTGAGGGATCAACGCCCCAGCATTTT.

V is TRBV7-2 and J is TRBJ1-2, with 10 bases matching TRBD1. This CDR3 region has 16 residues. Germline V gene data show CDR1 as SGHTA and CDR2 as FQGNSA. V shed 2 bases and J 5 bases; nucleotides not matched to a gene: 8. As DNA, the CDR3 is TGTGCCAGCAGCTTACGAGGGGTGGACAGGGGGTATGGCTACACCTTC. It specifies CASSLRGVDRGYGYTF. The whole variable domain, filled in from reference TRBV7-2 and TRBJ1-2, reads GAGVSQSPSNKVTEKGKDVELRCDPISGHTALYWYRQSLGQGLEFLIYFQGNSAPDKSGLPSDRFSAERTGGSVSTLTIQRTQQEDSAVYLCASSLRGVDRGYGYTFGSGTRLTVV.

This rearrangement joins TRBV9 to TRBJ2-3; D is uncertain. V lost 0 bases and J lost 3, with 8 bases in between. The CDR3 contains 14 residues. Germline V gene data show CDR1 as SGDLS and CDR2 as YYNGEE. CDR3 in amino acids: CASSVVSETDTQYF. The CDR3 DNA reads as TGTGCCAGCAGCGTAGTCTCGGAGACAGATACGCAGTATTTT.